These 20 T cell receptor beta chains were sequenced from one sample in a study of cytomegalovirus exposure and HLA in healthy donors. PCR was performed using 60 Vbeta and 13 Jbeta primers. Method: immunoSEQ multiplex PCR; TCRdb's copy keeps in-frame clones and lacks some. The top ten clones hold approximately 1.9% of a sample with about 120,000 clones, 74% of them seen once. Sequenced: PBMCs. These receptors came from a human donor in good health.

The rearrangement uses TRBV4-3 and TRBJ2-1; 8 nucleotides agree with TRBD2. The germline gives CDR1 LGHNA, CDR2 YSLEER. V lost 3 bases and J lost 8; bases outside the gene matches: 9. The CDR3 loop spans 15 amino acids. The CDR3 nucleotides are TGCGCCAGCAGCCAGCGGGGGGAGGGGTTTGATGAGCAGTTCTTC. Protein: CASSQRGEGFDEQFF.

The chain employs TRBV6-1 and TRBJ2-6, with a tentative D call TRBD2 (6 bases). The germline gives CDR1 MNHNS, CDR2 SASEGT. The CDR3 is 17 residues long. The V gene lost 3 bases and the J gene lost 2 bases, with 14 bases spanning the gap. CDR3 protein: CASSESPWGAGANVLTF. DNA of the CDR3: TGTGCCAGCAGTGAGAGCCCTTGGGGGGCTGGGGCCAACGTCCTGACTTTC.

This clone has just a few counts. This chain links TRBV25-1 with TRBJ1-4; maybe TRBD1 (6 bases). This CDR3 has 15 residues. Trimming shortened V by 4 bases and J by 11 bases, and 20 bases separated the two germline ends. Germline values: CDR1 MGHDK, CDR2 SYGVNS. The CDR3 loop reads CASSAAQTGPRKLFF. CDR3 sequence (DNA): TGTGCCAGCAGTGCTGCCCAGACAGGACCTAGGAAACTGTTTTTT.

This chain joins TRBV7-2 and TRBJ2-7; 8 bases agree with TRBD1. The V gene's germline CDR1 is SGHTA and CDR2 FQGNSA. V trimming: 5 bases; J trimming: 1 base; junction bases outside the gene matches: 10. This CDR3 has 16 residues. CDR3 DNA: TGTGCCAGCAGCCCAGGGGGCACAAGAGGGTCCTACGAGCAGTACTTC. Residues: CASSPGGTRGSYEQYF.

The chain combines TRBV19 with TRBJ2-5; D perhaps matches TRBD2 (5 bases). Germline V gives CDR1 LNHDA, CDR2 SQIVND (reference sequence). This CDR3 comprises 13 residues. The V end was cut by 4 bases, the J end by 2 bases, with 8 bases between. CDR3 residues: CASSTGVQETQYF. The CDR3 DNA follows: TGTGCCAGTAGTACCGGGGTACAAGAGACCCAGTACTTC.

This clone was counted between two and nine times. The CDR3 bases are TGCGCCAGCAGATACTATCAGGGGTCCTACGAGCAGTACTTC. Translated: CASRYYQGSYEQYF. The chain recombines TRBV5-1 with TRBJ2-7, with D perhaps TRBD1 (6 bases). With 5 bases removed from V and 1 base from J, the gap between germline ends came to 13 bases. Germline values: CDR1 SGHRS, CDR2 YFSETQ. There are 14 residues in the CDR3. Full variable domain (outside the CDR3, taken from reference TRBV5-1 and TRBJ2-7): KAGVTQTPRYLIKTRGQQVTLSCSPISGHRSVSWYQQTPGQGLQFLFEYFSETQRNKGNFPGRFSGRQFSNSRSEMNVSTLELGDSALYLCASRYYQGSYEQYFGPGTRLTVT.

The rearrangement joins TRBV4-3 to TRBJ2-7, with 7 nucleotides matching TRBD2. This CDR3 spans 17 amino acids. J was trimmed by 1 base and V by 0 bases; bases with no gene match: 9. CDR1 and CDR2 (germline): LGHNA, YSLEER. CDR3 nucleotide sequence: TGCGCCAGCAGCCAAGATAAAACTAGCGACTTGTCCTACGAGCAGTACTTC. As protein: CASSQDKTSDLSYEQYF.

This rearrangement joins TRBV6-1 to TRBJ1-4; 9 bases agree with TRBD1. The CDR3 has 14 residues. Germline loops: CDR1 MNHNS, CDR2 SASEGT. With 6 bases clipped from V and 7 bases from J, the junction kept 6 bases outside the gene matches. CDR3 sequence reads: CASRQTGGSEKLFF. The CDR3 coding sequence is TGTGCCAGCAGACAGACAGGGGGTTCTGAAAAACTGTTTTTT.

The chain carries TRBV29-1 and TRBJ2-7; 7 bases are shared with TRBD2. After removal of 4 bases from V and 0 bases from J, the junction contained 3 bases not matched to a gene. Germline assignment: CDR1 SQVTM and CDR2 ANQGSEA. This CDR3 has 13 amino acids. As DNA, the CDR3 is TGCAGCGTTGGGGGCGGGGGCTCCTACGAGCAGTACTTC. Its translation: CSVGGGGSYEQYF.

This chain connects TRBV15 to TRBJ2-1; 8 nucleotides match TRBD2. The CDR3 length is 16 residues. Germline CDR1 and CDR2: LNHNV and YYDKDF (reference sequence). Trimming cost V 0 bases and J 6 bases; bases outside gene matches: 7. In DNA, the CDR3 is TGTGCCACCAGCAGAGATCGGGAGGGTTTGGGCAATGAGCAGTTCTTC. Translating it yields CATSRDREGLGNEQFF.

The V and J genes are TRBV29-1 and TRBJ1-5; 7 bases match TRBD1. This CDR3 has 15 amino acids. The ends lost 4 bases at V and 0 bases at J; junction bases unmatched: 6. Looked up from germline, CDR1 is SQVTM and CDR2 is ANQGSEA. DNA for the CDR3: TGCAGCGTTGGCGAAGGGGGCTATAGCAATCAGCCCCAGCATTTT. This gives the protein CSVGEGGYSNQPQHF. The full variable domain, in which reference TRBV29-1 and TRBJ1-5 provide the parts outside the CDR3, is SAVISQKPSRDICQRGTSLTIQCQVDSQVTMMFWYRQQPGQSLTLIATANQGSEATYESGFVIDKFPISRPNLTFSTLTVSNMSPEDSSIYLCSVGEGGYSNQPQHFGDGTRLSIL.

The genes are TRBV30 and TRBJ1-1; D possibly corresponds to TRBD1 (5 bases). V was clipped by 5 bases and J by 7 bases, with 20 bases between them. Germline loops: CDR1 GTSNPN, CDR2 SVGIG (reference sequence). The CDR3 has 14 amino acids. The CDR3 DNA is TGTGCCTGGGGTAGAAGGGTGGGCCAGGGTGAAGCTTTCTTT. This translates into CAWGRRVGQGEAFF.

The chain couples TRBV6-5 to TRBJ1-2; no firm D call. The CDR3 runs 11 residues. Germline V lookup: CDR1 MNHEY, CDR2 SVGAGI. The V gene lost 4 bases and the J gene lost 4 bases, with 4 bases spanning the gap. CDR3 sequence: CASSSVYGYTF. The CDR3 nucleotides read TGTGCCAGCAGTTCTGTCTATGGCTACACCTTC.

The CDR3 DNA is TGTGCCAGCTCACCCACTAGCGGGGTATTAGGCGAGCAGTACTTC. This sequence encodes CASSPTSGVLGEQYF. This chain joins TRBV18 and TRBJ2-7; 10 nucleotides align to TRBD2. The CDR3 consists of 15 residues. The ends lost 3 bases at V and 6 bases at J; junction bases unmatched: 8. Germline V gene sequence: CDR1 KGHSH, CDR2 LQKENI.

The V call is TRBV7-2, the J call TRBJ1-2; D unresolved. Germline assignment: CDR1 SGHTA and CDR2 FQGNSA. The V gene lost 5 bases and the J gene lost 6 bases, with 16 bases spanning the gap. This CDR3 spans 14 amino acids. CDR3 sequence: CASSTSRYRDGYTF. The DNA of the CDR3 is TGTGCCAGCAGCACCTCCCGATATCGAGATGGCTACACCTTC.

This clone was counted a few times. The chain employs TRBV6-5 and TRBJ1-3; possibly TRBD1 for D (5 bases). V lost 0 bases and J lost 2, with 11 bases in between. CDR1 and CDR2 (germline): MNHEY, SVGAGI. The CDR3 has 16 amino acids. The CDR3 DNA reads TGTGCCAGCAGTTACTCCCCCAGGGTCCCTGGAAACACCATATATTTT. Translation gives CASSYSPRVPGNTIYF.

The chain has TRBV18 and TRBJ1-3, with D tentatively TRBD1 (6 bases). CDR1 and CDR2 (germline): KGHSH, LQKENI. The CDR3 has 15 residues. With 0 bases removed from V and 8 bases from J, the gap between germline ends came to 14 bases. CDR3 bases: TGTGCCAGCTCACCACCCCGGACAGTTCGAGACACCATATATTTT. This gives the protein CASSPPRTVRDTIYF.

The genes are TRBV28 and TRBJ2-5; a weak D match, TRBD1 (6 bases). This CDR3 is 14 amino acids long. Germline CDR1 and CDR2: MDHEN and SYDVKM. V was trimmed by 6 bases and J by 5 bases, leaving 16 bases between them. CDR3: CASRRQGRIETQYF. As DNA, the CDR3 is TGTGCCAGCAGACGTCAGGGGCGTATTGAGACCCAGTACTTC.

This chain uses TRBV18 with TRBJ1-1; D is perhaps TRBD1 (5 bases). Germline CDR1 is KGHSH and CDR2 is LQKENI. The V end lost 2 bases, the J end lost 4 bases, and 11 bases lay between the germline ends. This CDR3 has 14 amino acids. As DNA, the CDR3 is TGTGCCAGCTCACCATCGGTTGGGGCCACTGAAGCTTTCTTT. Its translation: CASSPSVGATEAFF.

The chain combines TRBV5-1 with TRBJ2-7; D is unclear. The CDR3 sequence is 11 residues long. Looked up from germline, CDR1 is SGHRS and CDR2 is YFSETQ. The V end lost 2 bases, the J end lost 3 bases, and 3 bases lay between the germline ends. CDR3 residues: CASSLHYEQYF. The DNA for the CDR3 is TGCGCCAGCAGCTTACACTACGAGCAGTACTTC.